Reported below is one T cell receptor (beta chain). The TCR beta repertoire was assessed by survey-level immunoSEQ sequencing. TCRdb's table, derived via immunoSEQ multiplex PCR, lists solely in-frame clones and lacks some. This sample has 60,000 to 85,000 clones, with just under 95% found just once. The CDR3 runs to 14 residues. CDR1 and CDR2 (germline): MGHRA, YSYEKL. Trimming removed 0 bases from V and 5 bases from J, with 8 bases in between. The chain links TRBV4-1 to TRBJ1-5; D is unresolved. The origin of this receptor is a man between 35 and 55 years old with rheumatoid arthritis. Sequenced input: PBMCs. CDR3 bases: TGCGCCAGCAGCCAAGAGCTTGGCTATCAGCCCCAGCATTTT. This encodes CASSQELGYQPQHF.